The clone carrying this T cell receptor (beta chain) was counted a few times. Its specificity is not known. The treatment denotes: 10-day PBMC culture with coronavirus spike peptide pools or control peptides (ViraFEST assay). TCRs were sequenced by ViraFEST after antigen-specific T cells had been expanded with peptide pools. Alongside roughly 9.2 IU/ml IL-2 and approximately 9.3 ug/ml peptide pools, PBMCs were cultured at under 2.5 million per well. The source of the sample is a study of vaccination and CD4 T cells after COVID-19. About the study: Post-vaccine sampling followed dose two by a median roughly 74 days (range 14 to 241). Overlapping spike peptides of SARS-CoV-2, HCoV-NL63, HCoV-OC43 and HCoV-229E were used, and cells were stimulated with them.

This CDR3 has 15 residues. CDR1 is MNHNS and CDR2 is SASEGT in the germline V gene. V trimming: 6 bases; J trimming: 3 bases; junction bases outside the gene matches: 10. The study sequenced cultured CD4+ T cell DNA using the Oncomine TCR Beta short-read assay. TCRdb re-analysed the PCR reads in MiXCR, keeping a single row per CDR3 protein. The table lists 18,000 or so distinct CDR3 sequences, 55% to 60% of them singletons. The receptor was isolated from a human donor who had recovered from COVID-19. Sequenced material: CD4+ T cells from blood, cultured in vitro. This chain joins TRBV6-1 and TRBJ1-2; 7 nucleotides match TRBD1. CDR3 nucleotides: TGTGCCAGCAGCCGAAGAGGGGGCGCGGACTATGGCTACACCTTC. It specifies CASSRRGGADYGYTF.